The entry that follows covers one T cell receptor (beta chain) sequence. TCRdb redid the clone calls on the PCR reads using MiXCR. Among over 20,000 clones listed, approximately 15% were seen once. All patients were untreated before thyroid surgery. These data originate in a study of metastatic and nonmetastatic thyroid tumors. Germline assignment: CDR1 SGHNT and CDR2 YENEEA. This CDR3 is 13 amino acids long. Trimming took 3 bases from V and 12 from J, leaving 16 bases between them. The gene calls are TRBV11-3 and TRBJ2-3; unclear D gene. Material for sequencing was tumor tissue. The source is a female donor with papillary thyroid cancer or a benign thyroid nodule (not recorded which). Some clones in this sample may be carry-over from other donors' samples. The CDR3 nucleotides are TGTGCCAGCAGCTTCCATGCAGAATATGTTCAGTATTTT. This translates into CASSFHAEYVQYF.